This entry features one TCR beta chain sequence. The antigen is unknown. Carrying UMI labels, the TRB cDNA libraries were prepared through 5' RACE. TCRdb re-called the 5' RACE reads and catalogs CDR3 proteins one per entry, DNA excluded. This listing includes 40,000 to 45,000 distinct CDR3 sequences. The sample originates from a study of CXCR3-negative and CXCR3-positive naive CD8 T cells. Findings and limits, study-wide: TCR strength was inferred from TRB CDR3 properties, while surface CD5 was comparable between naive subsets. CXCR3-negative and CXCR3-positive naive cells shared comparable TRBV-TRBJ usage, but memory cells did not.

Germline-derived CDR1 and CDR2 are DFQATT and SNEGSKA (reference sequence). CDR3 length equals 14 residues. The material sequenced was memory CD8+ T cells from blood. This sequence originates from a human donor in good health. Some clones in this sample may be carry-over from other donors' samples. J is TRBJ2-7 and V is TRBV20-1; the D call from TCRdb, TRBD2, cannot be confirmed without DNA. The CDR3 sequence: CSARDVERGFEQYF.